These T cell receptor beta chains were read from a single sample in a study of T cell repertoires in cytomegalovirus infection. Using its own MiXCR run on the reads, TCRdb lists one record per CDR3 protein. Of hundreds of thousands of distinct CDR3 sequences detected, about 17% appear once; the ten largest clones hold 12%. The source material was PBMCs. These receptors were collected from a human donor in good health (CMV status not recorded). Some clones in this sample may be carry-over from other donors' samples. Each CDR3 is given with its conserved first and last residue. Fields, in order: J gene, V gene, clone size, D gene, CDR3 protein, CDR3 DNA. The D gene is left open where the match is weak. Clone size, where shown, is once, few, many, or a class for clones that have expanded.

j_gene: TRBJ1-1
v_gene: TRBV7-2
abundance: many
d_gene: .
CDR3aa: CASQRHGGPSGDTEAFF
CDR3nt: TGTGCCAGCCAGCGCCATGGGGGCCCCTCTGGGGATACTGAAGCTTTCTTT

j_gene: TRBJ2-3
v_gene: TRBV4-3
abundance: .
d_gene: .
CDR3aa: CASSTRDPRSTDTQYF
CDR3nt: TGCGCCAGCAGCACTCGGGACCCACGGAGCACAGATACGCAGTATTTT

j_gene: TRBJ1-1
v_gene: TRBV4-2
abundance: .
d_gene: .
CDR3aa: CASSQVTDMNTEAFF
CDR3nt: TGTGCCAGCAGCCAAGTGACCGACATGAACACTGAAGCTTTCTTT

j_gene: TRBJ2-5
v_gene: TRBV6-1
abundance: many
d_gene: .
CDR3aa: CASTLLAEETQYF
CDR3nt: TGTGCCAGCACACTTCTGGCGGAAGAGACCCAGTACTTC

j_gene: TRBJ2-5
v_gene: TRBV27
abundance: .
d_gene: TRBD1
CDR3aa: CASSLTGLRETQYF
CDR3nt: TGTGCCAGCAGTTTGACAGGGCTAAGGGAGACCCAGTACTTC

j_gene: TRBJ1-2
v_gene: TRBV12-3/TRBV12-4
abundance: few
d_gene: .
CDR3aa: CASSLVGRGYTF
CDR3nt: TGTGCCAGCAGTTTAGTGGGTCGTGGCTACACCTTC

j_gene: TRBJ2-3
v_gene: TRBV7-8
abundance: few
d_gene: .
CDR3aa: CASSLDWRVADTQYF
CDR3nt: TGTGCCAGCAGCTTAGATTGGAGGGTTGCAGATACGCAGTATTTT

j_gene: TRBJ1-2
v_gene: TRBV6-1
abundance: many
d_gene: TRBD1
CDR3aa: CASSTGGASYTF
CDR3nt: TGTGCCAGCAGTACAGGGGGCGCGAGCTACACCTTC

j_gene: TRBJ2-2
v_gene: TRBV6-5
abundance: many
d_gene: .
CDR3aa: CASRTGLPLRAGELFF
CDR3nt: TGTGCCAGCAGGACGGGACTCCCACTTAGGGCCGGGGAGCTGTTTTTT

j_gene: TRBJ1-5
v_gene: TRBV28
abundance: .
d_gene: .
CDR3aa: CASSYWGAYQPQHF
CDR3nt: TGTGCCAGCAGTTACTGGGGGGCCTATCAGCCCCAGCATTTT

j_gene: TRBJ1-4
v_gene: TRBV5-4
abundance: .
d_gene: TRBD1
CDR3aa: CASSIGQVIGEKLSF
CDR3nt: TGTGCCAGCAGCATCGGACAGGTTATTGGTGAAAAACTGTCTTTT